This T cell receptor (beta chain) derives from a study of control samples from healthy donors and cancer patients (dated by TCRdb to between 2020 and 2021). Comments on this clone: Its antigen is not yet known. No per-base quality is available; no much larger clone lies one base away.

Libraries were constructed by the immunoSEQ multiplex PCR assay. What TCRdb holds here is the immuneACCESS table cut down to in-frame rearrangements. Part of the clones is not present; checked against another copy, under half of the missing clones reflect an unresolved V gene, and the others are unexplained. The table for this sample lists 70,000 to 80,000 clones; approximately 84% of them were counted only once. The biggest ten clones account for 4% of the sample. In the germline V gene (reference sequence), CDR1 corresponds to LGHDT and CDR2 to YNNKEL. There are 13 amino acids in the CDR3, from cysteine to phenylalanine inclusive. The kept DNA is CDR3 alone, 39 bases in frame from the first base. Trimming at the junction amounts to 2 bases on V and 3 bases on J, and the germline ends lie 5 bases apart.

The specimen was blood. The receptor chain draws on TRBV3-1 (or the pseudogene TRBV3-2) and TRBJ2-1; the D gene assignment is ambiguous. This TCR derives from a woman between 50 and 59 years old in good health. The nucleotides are TGTGCCAGCAGCCAATTTAACTACAATGAGCAGTTCTTC. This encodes CASSQFNYNEQFF.